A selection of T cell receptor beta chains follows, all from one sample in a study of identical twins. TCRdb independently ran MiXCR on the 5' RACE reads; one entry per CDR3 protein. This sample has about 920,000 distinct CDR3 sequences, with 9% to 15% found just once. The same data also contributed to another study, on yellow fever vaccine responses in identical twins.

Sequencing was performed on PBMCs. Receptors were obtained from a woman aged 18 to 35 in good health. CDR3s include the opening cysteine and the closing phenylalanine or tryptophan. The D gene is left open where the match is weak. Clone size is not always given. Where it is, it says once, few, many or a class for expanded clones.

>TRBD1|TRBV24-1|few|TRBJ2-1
CATSDPPGQGPNEQFF
TGTGCCACCAGTGACCCGCCGGGACAGGGCCCCAATGAGCAGTTCTTC
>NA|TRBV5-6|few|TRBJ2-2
CASSLQQILTGELFF
TGTGCCAGCAGCTTGCAACAGATTCTCACCGGGGAGCTGTTTTTT
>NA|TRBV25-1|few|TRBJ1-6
CASSDGSYNSPLHF
TGTGCCAGCAGTGACGGCAGTTATAATTCACCCCTCCACTTT
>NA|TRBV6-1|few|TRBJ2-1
CASSGYESSYNEQFF
TGTGCCAGCAGTGGTTACGAAAGCTCCTACAATGAGCAGTTCTTC
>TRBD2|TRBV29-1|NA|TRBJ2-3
CSVTQGWGLAGGGDADTQYF
TGCAGCGTCACACAAGGGTGGGGGCTAGCGGGAGGAGGGGATGCAGATACGCAGTATTTT
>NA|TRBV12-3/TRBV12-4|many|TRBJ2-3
CASRLDTQYF
TGTGCCAGCAGGCTCGATACGCAGTATTTT
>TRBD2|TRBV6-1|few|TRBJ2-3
CASSPGGTSGGVVDTQYF
TGTGCCAGCAGTCCCGGTGGGACTAGCGGGGGGGTGGTAGATACGCAGTATTTT
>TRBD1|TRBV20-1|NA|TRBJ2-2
CSAPTGGTGELFF
TGCAGTGCTCCGACAGGGGGCACCGGGGAGCTGTTTTTT
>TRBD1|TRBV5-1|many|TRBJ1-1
CASSSDTGDTEAFF
TGCGCCAGCAGCAGTGATACAGGGGACACTGAAGCTTTCTTT
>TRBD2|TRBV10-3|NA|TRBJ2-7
CAISESHGSGRIYEQYF
TGTGCCATCAGTGAGTCGCATGGCAGCGGGAGGATCTACGAGCAGTACTTC
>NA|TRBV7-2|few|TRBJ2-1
CASSLGPAGSYNEQFF
TGTGCCAGCAGCTTAGGTCCCGCGGGATCCTACAATGAGCAGTTCTTC
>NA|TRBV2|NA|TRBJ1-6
CASSEDGGGRNSPLHF
TGTGCCAGCAGCGAGGACGGAGGGGGGCGTAATTCACCCCTCCACTTT
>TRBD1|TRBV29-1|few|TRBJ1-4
CSVRTGSSEKLFF
TGCAGCGTTAGGACAGGGTCAAGTGAAAAACTGTTTTTT
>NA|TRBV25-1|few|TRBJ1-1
CASSKGVNTEAFF
TGTGCCAGCAGTAAGGGGGTGAACACTGAAGCTTTCTTT
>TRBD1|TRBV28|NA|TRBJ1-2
CASSWQGDSGYTF
TGTGCCAGCAGTTGGCAGGGGGATTCTGGCTACACCTTC
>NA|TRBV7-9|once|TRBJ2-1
CASTPLGLKSTEQFF
TGTGCCAGCACCCCGCTAGGGCTAAAGTCAACTGAGCAGTTCTTC
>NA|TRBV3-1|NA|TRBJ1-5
CASSQDITLPQHF
TGTGCCAGCAGCCAAGATATAACTCTCCCCCAGCATTTT
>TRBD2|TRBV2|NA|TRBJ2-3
CASIGGSGTDTQYF
TGTGCCAGCATTGGCGGGAGCGGCACAGATACGCAGTATTTT
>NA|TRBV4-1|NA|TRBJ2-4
CASSLGALSNIQYF
TGCGCCAGCAGCTTGGGGGCACTTTCGAACATTCAGTACTTC
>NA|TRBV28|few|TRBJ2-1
CASSFGFRYDLNNEQFF
TGTGCCAGCAGTTTTGGGTTTAGGTACGATCTAAACAATGAGCAGTTCTTC
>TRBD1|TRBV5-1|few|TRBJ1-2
CASGTGGFSYGYTF
TGCGCCAGCGGGACAGGGGGGTTTTCGTATGGCTACACCTTC
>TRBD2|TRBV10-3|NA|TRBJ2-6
CAILTSGRAGANVLTF
TGTGCCATTCTCACTAGCGGGAGAGCTGGGGCCAACGTCCTGACTTTC
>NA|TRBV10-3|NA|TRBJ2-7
CAISEGGGHGAYEQYF
TGTGCCATCAGTGAGGGGGGGGGACACGGAGCCTACGAGCAGTACTTC
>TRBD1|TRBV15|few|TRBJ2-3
CATSRVGPGGRWGTDTQYF
TGTGCCACCAGCAGAGTCGGTCCAGGGGGCAGGTGGGGCACAGATACGCAGTATTTT
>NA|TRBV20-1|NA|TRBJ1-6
CSARDLGVRIDSPLHF
TGCAGTGCTAGAGATCTAGGGGTTAGGATTGATTCACCCCTCCACTTT
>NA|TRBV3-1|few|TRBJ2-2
CASSHPLGRTGELFF
TGTGCCAGCAGCCACCCTCTTGGGCGGACCGGGGAGCTGTTTTTT
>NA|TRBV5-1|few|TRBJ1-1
CASSLTGKNTEAFF
TGCGCCAGCAGCTTGACAGGGAAGAACACTGAAGCTTTCTTT
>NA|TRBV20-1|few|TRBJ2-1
CSARLPSVNNEQFF
TGCAGTGCTAGATTGCCTAGCGTGAACAATGAGCAGTTCTTC
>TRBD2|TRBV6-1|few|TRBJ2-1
CASSRLAPSLDNEQFF
TGTGCCAGCAGCCGACTAGCGCCATCCCTCGACAATGAGCAGTTCTTC
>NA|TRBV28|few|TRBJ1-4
CASSGTGIEKLFF
TGTGCCAGCAGTGGTACAGGCATAGAAAAACTGTTTTTT
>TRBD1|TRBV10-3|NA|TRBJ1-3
CAISVDRLSSGNTIYF
TGTGCCATCAGTGTGGACAGGTTAAGCTCTGGAAACACCATATATTTT
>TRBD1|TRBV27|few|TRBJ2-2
CASSSRQGASTGELFF
TGTGCCAGCAGTTCCCGACAGGGGGCGAGCACCGGGGAGCTGTTTTTT
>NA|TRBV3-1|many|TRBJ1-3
CASSQDLGIFGNTIYF
TGTGCCAGCAGCCAAGATCTGGGGATCTTTGGAAACACCATATATTTT
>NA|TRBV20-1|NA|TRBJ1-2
CSARAGLRGYTF
TGCAGTGCTAGAGCGGGGTTGCGTGGCTACACCTTC
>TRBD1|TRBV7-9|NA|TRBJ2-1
CASSPYAGGSEQFF
TGTGCCAGCAGCCCGTATGCAGGGGGTAGTGAGCAGTTCTTC
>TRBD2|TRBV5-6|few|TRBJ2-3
CASSRTRDLAGGTDTQYF
TGTGCCAGCAGCCGCACGAGAGATCTAGCGGGAGGGACAGATACGCAGTATTTT
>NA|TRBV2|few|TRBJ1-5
CASSETAGRNQPQHF
TGTGCCAGCAGTGAAACGGCAGGACGCAATCAGCCCCAGCATTTT
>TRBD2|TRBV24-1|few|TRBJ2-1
CATSDLSGGGANEQFF
TGTGCCACCAGTGATCTTAGCGGGGGTGGGGCCAATGAGCAGTTCTTC
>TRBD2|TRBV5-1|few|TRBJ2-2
CASSLVLAGGSNTGELFF
TGCGCCAGCAGCTTGGTCTTAGCGGGAGGATCGAACACCGGGGAGCTGTTTTTT
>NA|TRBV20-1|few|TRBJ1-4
CSARGRWGEKLFF
TGCAGTGCTCGGGGGCGTTGGGGTGAAAAACTGTTTTTT
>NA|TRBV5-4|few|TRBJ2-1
CASSNRDNNRDEQFF
TGTGCCAGCAGCAACCGGGACAACAACCGCGATGAGCAGTTCTTC
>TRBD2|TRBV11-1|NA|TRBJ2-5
CASSSSLPGLAGPMAQYF
TGTGCCAGCAGCTCATCATTACCGGGACTAGCGGGACCTATGGCCCAGTACTTC
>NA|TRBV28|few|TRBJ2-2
CASKRRVAGGELFF
TGTGCCAGCAAGCGGCGGGTTGCGGGCGGGGAGCTGTTTTTT
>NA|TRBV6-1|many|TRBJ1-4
CASRRTATNEKLFF
TGTGCCAGCAGAAGGACAGCAACTAATGAAAAACTGTTTTTT
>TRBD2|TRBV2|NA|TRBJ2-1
CASNLKVAGGPSYNEQFF
TGTGCCAGCAATTTAAAGGTAGCGGGAGGGCCCTCCTACAATGAGCAGTTCTTC
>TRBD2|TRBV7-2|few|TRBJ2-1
CASSLAVVYNEQFF
TGTGCCAGCAGCCTAGCGGTTGTCTACAATGAGCAGTTCTTC